This T cell receptor (beta chain) was profiled in a study of technical replicates of blood from a few donors. Produced via immunoSEQ multiplex PCR; TCRdb's table is partial and in-frame only. Among some 49,000 clones listed, roughly 92% were seen once. Between the trimmed V and J ends, which lost 3 bases and 3 bases, there was a span of 11 bases. The germline V gene encodes CDR1 KGHSH and CDR2 LQKENI. This CDR3 spans 15 amino acids. The TCR originated in a human donor in good health. Some clones in this sample may be carry-over from other donors' samples. J is TRBJ2-2 and V is TRBV18; D is perhaps TRBD1 (5 bases). The sequenced sample was PBMCs. This chain's CDR3 is CASSPLEGDTGELFF. DNA of the CDR3: TGTGCCAGCTCACCCCTAGAAGGGGACACCGGGGAGCTGTTTTTT. The whole variable domain, remainder taken from reference TRBV18 and TRBJ2-2, is NAGVMQNPRHLVRRRGQEARLRCSPMKGHSHVYWYRQLPEEGLKFMVYLQKENIIDESGMPKERFSAEFPKEGPSILRIQQVVRGDSAAYFCASSPLEGDTGELFFGEGSRLTVL.